The present TCR beta chain was sequenced within a study of response to subunit inactivated influenza vaccine. Whole-study results and caveats: There was a suggestion from the authors that each seasonal influenza vaccination recruits few new T cells.

Trimming at V came to 0 bases and at J to 4 bases, leaving 6 bases not matched to a gene. From germline, CDR1 is SGHTA and CDR2 FQGNSA. The CDR3 totals 15 residues. Worth noting for this clonotype: Its antigen is not identified.

Using its own MiXCR run on the RT-PCR reads, TCRdb lists one record per CDR3 protein. The repertoire includes some 180,000 distinct CDR3 sequences, about 10% of them detected once, and about 11% sits in the top ten. Sequenced here: non-naive T cells sorted from PBMCs, sampled on the day of vaccination. The rearrangement joins TRBV7-2 to TRBJ2-7; 7 nucleotides agree with TRBD1. This sequence originates from a man over 45 who received an inactivated influenza vaccine. The CDR3 sequence: CASSLASGQIYEQYF. CDR3 sequence (DNA): TGTGCCAGCAGCTTAGCGTCGGGACAGATATACGAGCAGTACTTC. Based on the CDR3 plus reference TRBV7-2 and TRBJ2-7, the full variable domain is GAGVSQSPSNKVTEKGKDVELRCDPISGHTALYWYRQSLGQGLEFLIYFQGNSAPDKSGLPSDRFSAERTGGSVSTLTIQRTQQEDSAVYLCASSLASGQIYEQYFGPGTRLTVT.